The 25 T cell receptor beta chains below all came from one sample that was sequenced in a study of T-cell memory formation after mild COVID-19. Each CDR3 protein is one row after TCRdb ran MiXCR on the 5' RACE reads. This sample carries 500,000 to 550,000 distinct CDR3 sequences, approximately 20% of them seen once, and the ten largest clones take roughly an eighth. Sample: PBMCs or a T cell subset sorted from them (not recorded which). The receptors stem from an adult woman who had mild COVID-19 (a few samples of this study predate the infection). Cell type and time point are not known.

This clonotype was detected only a few times. This chain connects TRBV14 to TRBJ2-5; no clear D. The CDR3 is made up of 12 amino acids. Germline-derived CDR1 and CDR2 are SGHDN and FVKESK. Between the trimmed V and J ends, which lost 0 bases and 5 bases, there was a span of 4 bases. Here the CDR3 DNA reads TGTGCCAGCAGCCAAGAGCAGGAGACCCAGTACTTC. Its translation is CASSQEQETQYF.

CDR3 coding DNA: TGTGCCACCGAAGGGACCGCGTCCTACAATGAGCAGTTCTTC. Protein: CATEGTASYNEQFF. The chain uses TRBV24-1 and TRBJ2-1; D tentatively reads TRBD1 or TRBD2 (5 bases each). Germline-derived CDR1 and CDR2 are KGHDR and SFDVKD. The CDR3 has 14 residues. V was trimmed by 9 bases and J by 1 base, leaving 12 bases between them.

A few counts support this clonotype. The chain is built from TRBV5-1 and TRBJ1-1; 7 bases match TRBD1. Germline-derived CDR1 and CDR2 are SGHRS and YFSETQ. The junction had 6 bases not matched to a gene; V was cut back by 3 bases and J by 1 base. The CDR3 spans 15 residues. The CDR3 protein is CASSYRGTGNTEAFF. CDR3 coding DNA: TGCGCCAGCAGCTACAGGGGTACTGGGAACACTGAAGCTTTCTTT.

The chain has TRBV20-1 and TRBJ2-1; possible D gene TRBD2, 6 bases. CDR1 DFQATT and CDR2 SNEGSKA come from the germline V gene (reference sequence). This CDR3 has 14 amino acids. With 4 bases removed from V and 4 bases from J, the gap between germline ends came to 14 bases. DNA of the CDR3: TGCAGTGCTATCGGCCTAGCGCTTTACAATGAGCAGTTCTTC. Protein product: CSAIGLALYNEQFF.

This clonotype was found a few times. Written as DNA, the CDR3 is TGCAGTGCTAGAGCGGAAGGTCTCTACGAGCAGTACTTC. Translation gives CSARAEGLYEQYF. The chain combines TRBV20-1 with TRBJ2-7, with D unclear. Trimming removed 1 base at V and 3 bases at J, with 10 bases between. This CDR3 comprises 13 residues. Germline-derived CDR1 and CDR2 are DFQATT and SNEGSKA (reference sequence).

The J gene is TRBJ2-5, the V gene TRBV24-1; D is perhaps TRBD2 (6 bases). The ends were cut back, 0 bases at V and 4 bases at J, with 8 bases in the middle. The CDR3 is made up of 14 amino acids. Germline values: CDR1 KGHDR, CDR2 SFDVKD. The CDR3 reads CATSDLDGGETQYF. The CDR3, as DNA: TGTGCCACCAGTGATTTGGACGGGGGAGAGACCCAGTACTTC.

This clonotype was counted a few times. V gene TRBV20-1 combines with J gene TRBJ1-5; a weak D match, TRBD1 (5 bases). Germline values: CDR1 DFQATT, CDR2 SNEGSKA (reference sequence). CDR3 length: 12 residues. V lost 6 bases and J lost 2, with 8 bases in between. The CDR3 spells CSAVQGNQPQHF. The CDR3 DNA reads TGCAGTGCCGTACAGGGCAATCAGCCCCAGCATTTT.

The rearrangement joins TRBV9 to TRBJ1-1, with D perhaps matching TRBD1 (6 bases). Trimming stripped 0 bases from V and 1 base from J, with 13 bases between. This CDR3 contains 16 residues. Germline-derived CDR1 and CDR2 are SGDLS and YYNGEE. CDR3 DNA: TGTGCCAGCAGCGTAGGCCCCTCCAGGGGGAACACTGAAGCTTTCTTT. Its translation is CASSVGPSRGNTEAFF. The full variable domain, in which reference TRBV9 and TRBJ1-1 provide the parts outside the CDR3, is DSGVTQTPKHLITATGQRVTLRCSPRSGDLSVYWYQQSLDQGLQFLIQYYNGEERAKGNILERFSAQQFPDLHSELNLSSLELGDSALYFCASSVGPSRGNTEAFFGQGTRLTVV.

This clonotype was seen a handful of times. The chain is built from TRBV18 and TRBJ2-7, with 8 bases fitting TRBD1. There are 15 residues in the CDR3. The germline V gene has CDR1 KGHSH and CDR2 LQKENI. J lost 7 bases, V lost 3 bases, and 11 bases had no gene match. This chain's CDR3 is CASSPSGTGIQEQYF. The CDR3, as DNA: TGTGCCAGCTCACCTTCCGGGACAGGCATACAAGAGCAGTACTTC.

This clonotype has a handful of counts. The chain joins TRBV27 to TRBJ2-3; weak D call: TRBD1 (6 bases). The CDR3 covers 17 residues. Trimming stripped 5 bases from V and 0 bases from J, with 18 bases between. Germline CDR1 and CDR2: MNHEY and SMNVEV (reference sequence). CDR3 DNA sequence: TGTGCCAGCAGTGCCGACCCGGGACACTCTAGCACAGATACGCAGTATTTT. Translated, it gives CASSADPGHSSTDTQYF.

This clonotype has more than one count but fewer than ten. The rearrangement links TRBV5-1 to TRBJ1-1; no clear D gene. Germline CDR1 is SGHRS and CDR2 is YFSETQ. V was cut by 4 bases and J by 1 base, with 17 bases left in between. This CDR3 is built from 16 residues. CDR3 sequence reads: CASSGLPGVWNTEAFF. The CDR3 DNA reads TGCGCCAGCAGCGGGTTGCCCGGGGTGTGGAACACTGAAGCTTTCTTT.

This clonotype was detected a few times. V gene TRBV11-2 combines with J gene TRBJ1-2, with D possibly TRBD1 on 6 matching bases. Germline V gene sequence: CDR1 SGHAT, CDR2 FQNNGV. V lost 5 bases to trimming and J lost 8 bases, with 48 bases between them. The CDR3 contains 24 residues. The CDR3 loop is CASSLRTDPLTMATLSTGLRGYTF. In nucleotides, the CDR3 is TGTGCCAGCAGCCTACGGACAGACCCACTAACTATGGCTACACTCTCCACGGGGTTGAGGGGCTACACCTTC.

The table lists this clonotype with a count of one. The chain is built from TRBV7-2 and TRBJ2-2; no reliable D call. With 1 base removed from V and 6 bases from J, the gap between germline ends came to 12 bases. Germline CDR1 reads SGHTA; CDR2 reads FQGNSA. CDR3 length: 15 amino acids. CDR3 region: CASSLEHGRSGELFF. The CDR3 nucleotides read TGTGCCAGCAGCTTAGAGCACGGACGGTCCGGGGAGCTGTTTTTT.

This clonotype appeared a few times. This chain uses TRBV6-6 with TRBJ2-1; 7 nucleotides agree with TRBD1. Germline V CDR1 and CDR2: MNHNY, SVGAGI (reference sequence). After removal of 8 bases from V and 6 bases from J, the junction contained 10 bases not matched to a gene. The CDR3 is made up of 14 amino acids. The CDR3 loop is CASVARGLLNEQFF. The CDR3 DNA reads TGTGCCAGCGTCGCAAGGGGGCTGCTCAATGAGCAGTTCTTC.

The genes are TRBV7-3 and TRBJ2-5; D might be TRBD2 (7 bases). The CDR3 sequence is 16 residues long. V dropped 1 base and J dropped 5 bases, with 17 bases sitting between them. The germline V gene has CDR1 SGHTA and CDR2 FQGTGA. The CDR3 protein is CASSLIGGVKTETQYF. Written as DNA, the CDR3 is TGTGCCAGCAGCTTAATAGGGGGGGTAAAAACGGAGACCCAGTACTTC.

The rearrangement joins TRBV7-9 to TRBJ2-7; 7 bases line up with TRBD1. The V and J ends lost 2 bases and 3 bases, in that order; junction bases with no gene match: 4. Germline values: CDR1 SEHNR, CDR2 FQNEAQ (reference sequence). The CDR3 sequence is 14 residues long. CDR3 loop: CASSLSQGVYEQYF. CDR3 bases: TGTGCCAGCAGCTTAAGTCAGGGGGTCTACGAGCAGTACTTC.

This chain uses TRBV29-1 with TRBJ2-3, with D maybe TRBD2 (5 bases). The length of the CDR3 is 15 residues. Trimming removed 4 bases from V and 4 bases from J, with 18 bases in between. Germline assignment: CDR1 SQVTM and CDR2 ANQGSEA. CDR3 in DNA: TGCAGCGTTGCTTTTTCTAGCAATGAGGCAGATACGCAGTATTTT. Translating it yields CSVAFSSNEADTQYF.

This chain links TRBV12-5 with TRBJ1-4; possible D gene TRBD1, 6 bases. The CDR3 totals 15 residues. The germline gives CDR1 LGHNT, CDR2 FRNRAP. Trimming took off 7 bases at V and 8 bases at J, with 20 bases between the two ends. CDR3 region: CASAPPGVEKEKLFF. The DNA of the CDR3 is TGTGCTAGTGCACCCCCAGGGGTGGAGAAAGAAAAACTGTTTTTT.

This clonotype was counted a single time. The chain uses TRBV20-1 and TRBJ2-2, with 8 bases matching TRBD1. V dropped 1 base and J dropped 3; count of bases not matched to a gene: 13. This CDR3 has 18 residues. Germline CDR1 reads DFQATT; CDR2 reads SNEGSKA (reference sequence). CDR3 in amino acids: CSARAYYSRGRHTGELFF. As DNA, the CDR3 is TGCAGTGCTAGAGCCTACTACTCCAGGGGGCGTCACACCGGGGAGCTGTTTTTT.

This clonotype was counted between two and nine times. V gene TRBV6-1 combines with J gene TRBJ2-2; weak D call: TRBD2 (6 bases). Germline V lookup: CDR1 MNHNS, CDR2 SASEGT. The V and J ends lost 7 bases and 1 base respectively, with 10 bases between them. The CDR3 length is 14 residues. For the CDR3, the DNA is TGTGCCAGCAATCTGGGACTGAACACCGGGGAGCTGTTTTTT. It translates to CASNLGLNTGELFF.

The V and J genes are TRBV27 and TRBJ2-7; 10 bases align to TRBD2. Germline values: CDR1 MNHEY, CDR2 SMNVEV (reference sequence). J was trimmed by 2 bases and V by 0 bases; bases with no gene match: 1. The length of the CDR3 is 15 residues. The CDR3 loop reads CASSLSAGGPYEQYF. In DNA, the CDR3 is TGTGCCAGCAGTTTATCAGCGGGAGGGCCCTACGAGCAGTACTTC.

At least ten counts were recorded for this clonotype. V and J are TRBV5-1 and TRBJ1-1, with D unclear. The CDR3 sequence is 13 residues long. Germline V gene sequence: CDR1 SGHRS, CDR2 YFSETQ. Trimming stripped 5 bases from V and 3 bases from J, with 11 bases between. DNA for the CDR3: TGCGCCAGCAGGTTCGGCGGGTACACTGAAGCTTTCTTT. Amino acid sequence: CASRFGGYTEAFF.

This clonotype was counted a few times. The chain is built from TRBV10-3 and TRBJ1-5, with TRBD1 identical over 7 bases. The CDR3 has 16 residues. Looked up from germline, CDR1 is ENHRY and CDR2 is SYGVKD. The V segment lost 0 bases and the J segment 1 base; nucleotides outside the gene matches: 3. CDR3: CAISESTGPSNQPQHF. DNA for the CDR3: TGTGCCATCAGTGAGTCGACAGGGCCAAGCAATCAGCCCCAGCATTTT.

This clonotype came up many times. The chain is built from TRBV4-2 and TRBJ2-7, with 9 bases fitting TRBD1. This CDR3 is 16 amino acids long. The V gene's germline CDR1 is LGHNA and CDR2 YNFKEQ. V shed 1 base, J shed 6 bases, and the junction held 10 bases outside the gene matches. As DNA, the CDR3 is TGTGCCAGCAGCCAAGTTCCCCCGGGACAGGGTTCCGAGCAGTACTTC. Residues: CASSQVPPGQGSEQYF.

The rearrangement joins TRBV7-9 to TRBJ2-1; 13 bases match TRBD2. The germline V gene has CDR1 SEHNR and CDR2 FQNEAQ (reference sequence). The CDR3 is 20 residues long. J was trimmed by 0 bases and V by 5 bases; bases with no gene match: 13. Here the CDR3 DNA reads TGTGCCAGCAGCGGAACACCGGGACTAGCGGGACCCCTCTCCTACAATGAGCAGTTCTTC. It codes for CASSGTPGLAGPLSYNEQFF. Full variable domain (rest looked up from reference TRBV7-9 and TRBJ2-1): DTGVSQNPRHKITKRGQNVTFRCDPISEHNRLYWYRQTLGQGPEFLTYFQNEAQLEKSRLLSDRFSAERPKGSFSTLEIQRTEQGDSAMYLCASSGTPGLAGPLSYNEQFFGPGTRLTVL.